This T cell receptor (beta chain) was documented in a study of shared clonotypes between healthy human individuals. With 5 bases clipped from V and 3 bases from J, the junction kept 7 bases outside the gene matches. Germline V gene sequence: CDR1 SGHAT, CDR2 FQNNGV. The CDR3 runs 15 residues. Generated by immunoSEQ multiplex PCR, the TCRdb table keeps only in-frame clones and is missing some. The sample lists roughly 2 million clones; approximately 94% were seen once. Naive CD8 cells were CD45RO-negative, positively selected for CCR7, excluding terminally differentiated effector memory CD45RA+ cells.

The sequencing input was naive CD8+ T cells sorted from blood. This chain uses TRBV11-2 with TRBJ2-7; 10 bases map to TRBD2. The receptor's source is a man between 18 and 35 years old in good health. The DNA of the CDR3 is TGTGCCAGCAGCGCAACTAGCGGGACTATCTACGAGCAGTACTTC. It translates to CASSATSGTIYEQYF.